This TCR beta chain is drawn from a study of regulatory T cells in long-lasting Graves disease. Study results and caveats: Persistent disease preferred TRBV28, TRBJ1-2 and TRBJ2-5; new disease, TRBV20-1 and TRBJ2-1. TCR diversity in persistent Graves' patients was below that of newly diagnosed ones.

After removal of 3 bases from V and 0 bases from J, the junction contained 11 bases not matched to a gene. In germline, CDR1 is DFQATT, CDR2 SNEGSKA (reference sequence). The CDR3 covers 17 residues. Time point defined: newly diagnosed GD, antithyroid drugs for less than 3 months. Extracted PBMC RNA gave rise to the TCR library. This clonotype was observed a few times. No antigen is known for it. Libraries of TCR beta came from iRepertoire HTBI primers plus Arm-PCR of CDR3 regions. MiXCR, applied by TCRdb to the multiplex PCR reads, yields one record per CDR3 protein. The sample holds over 500,000 distinct CDR3 sequences, about 15% seen once. These data were likewise used in another study, on T cells in Graves' hyperthyroidism and ophthalmopathy.

The rearrangement uses TRBV20-1 and TRBJ2-1; 7 nucleotides match TRBD2. The receptor's source is a woman aged 25 to 39 with Graves disease. Sequenced material: peripheral blood mononuclear cells (PBMCs), taken at new diagnosis, from a patient treated with antithyroid drugs. The CDR3 loop is CSASNELAETSYNEQFF. In DNA form, the CDR3 reads TGCAGTGCTAGTAATGAGCTAGCGGAGACCTCCTACAATGAGCAGTTCTTC.